Each of the 12 T cell receptor beta chains below was sequenced from the same sample in a study of shared clonotypes between healthy human individuals. The assay was immunoSEQ multiplex PCR, and TCRdb's table has in-frame clones only and misses some. The sample consists of some 2,500,000 clones, 80% to 95% of them appearing once. Material for sequencing was naive CD4+ T cells from PBMCs. Subset given: CD45RA+ positively selected. The receptors originated from a man aged 18-30 years in good health. Some clones in this sample may be carry-over from other donors' samples.

The chain carries TRBV10-3 and TRBJ2-2; D might be TRBD1 (6 bases). The CDR3 loop spans 14 amino acids. CDR1 and CDR2 (germline): ENHRY, SYGVKD. Trimming shortened V by 0 bases and J by 10 bases, and 12 bases separated the two germline ends. CDR3 sequence reads: CAISESRRGEELFF. DNA for the CDR3: TGTGCCATCAGTGAGTCCCGCAGGGGAGAGGAGCTGTTTTTT.

V gene TRBV6-5 combines with J gene TRBJ2-1; 11 positions agree with TRBD2. CDR3 length: 15 residues. The V gene's germline CDR1 is MNHEY and CDR2 SVGAGI. V shed 5 bases and J 6 bases; nucleotides not matched to a gene: 6. CDR3 region: CASSPPGLAANEQFF. The CDR3 coding sequence is TGTGCCAGCAGTCCCCCGGGACTAGCGGCCAATGAGCAGTTCTTC.

The chain links TRBV10-3 to TRBJ2-2; a possible D gene is TRBD2 (6 bases). Between the trimmed V and J ends, which lost 0 bases and 3 bases, there was a span of 14 bases. CDR3 length: 17 residues. The germline V gene encodes CDR1 ENHRY and CDR2 SYGVKD. The CDR3 sequence is CAISESSGFRDTGELFF. The CDR3 DNA is TGTGCCATCAGTGAGTCGAGCGGGTTTAGGGACACCGGGGAGCTGTTTTTT.

The chain employs TRBV6-4 and TRBJ2-3, with a tentative D call TRBD2 (6 bases). The CDR3 is made up of 18 amino acids. Germline V gene data show CDR1 as MRHNA and CDR2 as SNTAGT. V was trimmed by 3 bases and J by 1 base, leaving 20 bases between them. CDR3 protein: CASSEFGGTAWGTDTQYF. CDR3 sequence (DNA): TGTGCCAGCAGTGAGTTCGGGGGAACAGCTTGGGGCACAGATACGCAGTATTTT.

The genes are TRBV5-6 and TRBJ1-4; 9 bases fit TRBD1. V lost 2 bases and J lost 3; bases outside the gene matches: 11. Germline V gene data show CDR1 as SGHDT and CDR2 as YYEEEE. The CDR3 length is 18 residues. CDR3 nucleotide sequence: TGTGCCAGCAGCTTAATGACCGGGACAGGGTCTTCTAATGAAAAACTGTTTTTT. Residues: CASSLMTGTGSSNEKLFF.

The rearrangement links TRBV6-5 to TRBJ1-4; D unresolved. CDR1 and CDR2 (germline): MNHEY, SVGAGI. The CDR3 loop spans 12 amino acids. Trimming removed 6 bases at V and 6 bases at J, with 8 bases between. CDR3 sequence reads: CASRGGDEKLFF. The CDR3 nucleotides are TGTGCCAGCAGGGGCGGTGATGAAAAACTGTTTTTT.

V gene TRBV10-2 combines with J gene TRBJ2-5; 7 bases are a match to TRBD1. Germline-derived CDR1 and CDR2 are WSHSY and SAAADI. There are 15 residues in the CDR3. Trimming removed 6 bases from V and 1 base from J; junction bases left unmatched: 8. CDR3 in amino acids: CASRARDRAQETQYF. DNA for the CDR3: TGCGCCAGCAGGGCCCGAGACAGGGCCCAAGAGACCCAGTACTTC.

V is TRBV6-1 and J is TRBJ2-5, with 10 bases fitting TRBD2. The CDR3 has 14 amino acids. J gave up 5 bases and V 6 bases, and 6 bases lay outside the gene matches. Germline CDR1 is MNHNS and CDR2 is SASEGT. CDR3 nucleotides: TGTGCCAGCAGGGATCTAGCGGGAGTGGAGACCCAGTACTTC. Its translation: CASRDLAGVETQYF.

This sequence joins TRBV4-2 and TRBJ2-5; D is ambiguous. CDR3 length: 14 residues. CDR1 LGHNA and CDR2 YNFKEQ come from the germline V gene. Trimming took 5 bases from V and 5 from J, leaving 15 bases between them. This CDR3 is CASSSLGNEETQYF. CDR3 in DNA: TGTGCCAGCAGCTCCCTAGGAAATGAGGAGACCCAGTACTTC.

This chain connects TRBV11-2 to TRBJ2-1; 7 bases are shared with TRBD2. V dropped 6 bases and J dropped 3; count of bases not matched to a gene: 8. Per germline, CDR1 SGHAT and CDR2 FQNNGV. CDR3 length: 15 residues. The DNA of the CDR3 is TGTGCCAGCAGTCCGGGGGGAAGGAGCTACAATGAGCAGTTCTTC. Its translation is CASSPGGRSYNEQFF.

Note on this clone: Other DNA sequences in the sample encode the same CDR3. This sequence joins TRBV6-5 and TRBJ2-7; 10 nucleotides line up with TRBD1. Trimming removed 2 bases from V and 2 bases from J; junction bases left unmatched: 3. This CDR3 is built from 15 residues. Germline V gene sequence: CDR1 MNHEY, CDR2 SVGAGI. The CDR3 here is CASSYRDRGTYEQYF. The CDR3 DNA sequence: TGTGCCAGCAGTTACAGGGACAGGGGAACCTACGAGCAGTACTTC.

The rearrangement links TRBV5-4 to TRBJ2-3; TRBD1 matches at 7 bases. Germline assignment: CDR1 SGHNT and CDR2 YYREEE (reference sequence). Trimming removed 1 base from V and 0 bases from J; junction bases left unmatched: 5. CDR3 length equals 16 residues. Written as DNA, the CDR3 is TGTGCCAGCAGCTTGAAGCAGGGACAGAGCACAGATACGCAGTATTTT. It translates to CASSLKQGQSTDTQYF.